Listed below are T cell receptor beta chains from one sample, sequenced in a study of cytomegalovirus exposure and HLA in healthy donors. Using immunoSEQ multiplex PCR, the repertoire was profiled, and TCRdb retains in-frame clones only, with some absent. The table lists 130,000 to 150,000 clones, 70% to 90% of them singletons. Sequenced: PBMCs. The receptors stem from a woman under 40 in good health and CMV-seropositive. CDR3s include the opening cysteine and the closing phenylalanine or tryptophan.

v_call,j_call,cdr3_aa
TRBV29-1,TRBJ2-5,CSVAVETQYF
TRBV28,TRBJ1-3,CASSGGSYSGNTIYF
TRBV15,TRBJ2-2,CATSSPTNTGELFF
TRBV18,TRBJ2-7,CASSPSLRSGPAYEQYF
TRBV28,TRBJ2-3,CASRPIAGVATDTQYF
TRBV29-1,TRBJ2-2,CSVVRKTGLSDGELFF
TRBV10-1,TRBJ2-7,CASSSGTGESFFGQYF
TRBV14,TRBJ2-7,CASSPDVGAPSEDEQYF
TRBV5-1,TRBJ2-7,CASSYRLGGDEQYF
TRBV2,TRBJ2-2,CASSEAAGELFF
TRBV6-1,TRBJ2-7,CASSTHSYEQYF
TRBV5-6,TRBJ1-2,CASSLGQGSYGYTF
TRBV4-2,TRBJ2-7,CASSQADLTYEQYF
TRBV2,TRBJ2-7,CASISWDSKYSYEQYF
TRBV7-2,TRBJ2-3,CASSSPQAQYF
TRBV6-4,TRBJ2-2,CASSERGATGELFF
TRBV6-6,TRBJ2-1,CAARDFYNEQFF
TRBV19,TRBJ1-5,CASSVLTRDQPQHF
TRBV5-1,TRBJ2-7,CASRTGGGEQYF
TRBV6-5,TRBJ1-2,CASRQPTGEGYTF
TRBV10-1,TRBJ1-1,CASSEWPGDTEAFF
TRBV5-1,TRBJ2-5,CATADRNHQETQYF
TRBV9,TRBJ1-4,CASSPRDRANEKLFF
TRBV5-1,TRBJ2-7,CASSFVREGQSYEQYF
TRBV28,TRBJ1-6,CASSLGTTNSPLHF
TRBV7-9,TRBJ2-7,CASSLAEGPHYEQYF
TRBV10-3,TRBJ1-1,CAIGGQGSTEAFF
TRBV6-5,TRBJ1-2,CASSYEGTGGRGYTF
TRBV7-2,TRBJ2-3,CASSRTPTSGGTDTQYF
TRBV7-9,TRBJ2-2,CASRIEGNTGELFF
TRBV6-5,TRBJ1-1,CASSPRGMNTEAFF
TRBV19,TRBJ1-6,CASSPQGVNSPLHF
TRBV11-2,TRBJ2-7,CASSSWWTSGSYEQYF
TRBV19,TRBJ1-5,CASSMTGVGQPQHF
TRBV11-2,TRBJ2-7,CASSSGLAGIEQYF
TRBV7-9,TRBJ2-5,CASSSGGTQETQYF
TRBV2,TRBJ2-7,CASSGMGQNYEQYF
TRBV11-2,TRBJ2-7,CASRPSGSNEQYF
TRBV7-3,TRBJ2-1,CASSLAGVQYEQFF
TRBV7-9,TRBJ2-2,CASSLPAGERGSEAGELFF
TRBV6-1,TRBJ2-5,CAIRGVKGIMETQYF
TRBV15,TRBJ2-1,CATSRAMSTSGRYEQFF
TRBV5-1,TRBJ2-3,CASSSWASDTQYF
TRBV2,TRBJ2-5,CASSGQQETQYF
TRBV18,TRBJ1-3,CASSPSGNGNTIYF
TRBV20-1,TRBJ1-1,CSAPLSGGAFF